This is a list of T cell receptor beta chains from one sample in a study of shared clonotypes between healthy human individuals. TCRdb keeps only in-frame clones here, not all; method: immunoSEQ multiplex PCR. The sample yields hundreds of thousands of clones, approximately 96% seen once. The sequenced sample was naive CD8+ T cells sorted from blood. The receptors derive from a woman in her 30s in good health. The CDR3 runs from the conserved cysteine through the conserved F or W. Each record gives: D gene, J gene, V gene, clone size, CDR3 protein, CDR3 DNA. A D gene is named only where the DNA matches it firmly. Clone size, where shown, is once, few, many, or a class for clones that have expanded.

D gene: TRBD2
J gene: TRBJ2-1
V gene: TRBV7-8
clone size: NA
CDR3 protein: CASSRHRRAWLAGGNEQFF
CDR3 DNA: TGTGCCAGCAGCCGCCACAGGAGGGCCTGGCTAGCGGGGGGTAATGAGCAGTTCTTC

D gene: NA
J gene: TRBJ2-1
V gene: TRBV7-6
clone size: NA
CDR3 protein: CASSLVTPTALVDEQFF
CDR3 DNA: TGTGCCAGCAGCTTAGTTACTCCCACCGCCCTCGTGGATGAGCAGTTCTTC

D gene: NA
J gene: TRBJ1-1
V gene: TRBV27
clone size: once
CDR3 protein: CASSLLVRGTEAFF
CDR3 DNA: TGTGCCAGCAGTTTACTCGTCCGAGGCACTGAAGCTTTCTTT

D gene: TRBD2
J gene: TRBJ2-3
V gene: TRBV4-2
clone size: NA
CDR3 protein: CASSLTLAGETDTQYF
CDR3 DNA: TGTGCCAGCAGCCTTACTCTAGCGGGTGAAACAGATACGCAGTATTTT

D gene: NA
J gene: TRBJ2-2
V gene: TRBV6-1
clone size: NA
CDR3 protein: CASSEREMAGELFF
CDR3 DNA: TGTGCCAGCAGTGAACGGGAGATGGCCGGGGAGCTGTTTTTT

D gene: NA
J gene: TRBJ1-1
V gene: TRBV2
clone size: NA
CDR3 protein: CASSERLNTEAFF
CDR3 DNA: TGTGCCAGCAGTGAAAGGTTGAACACTGAAGCTTTCTTT

D gene: TRBD1
J gene: TRBJ1-1
V gene: TRBV27
clone size: NA
CDR3 protein: CASSLYWGQANTEAFF
CDR3 DNA: TGTGCCAGCAGTCTCTACTGGGGACAGGCGAACACTGAAGCTTTCTTT

D gene: NA
J gene: TRBJ1-1
V gene: TRBV2
clone size: NA
CDR3 protein: CASSVNRATEAFF
CDR3 DNA: TGTGCCAGCAGTGTAAACAGGGCCACTGAAGCTTTCTTT

D gene: NA
J gene: TRBJ2-7
V gene: TRBV4-1
clone size: NA
CDR3 protein: CASSQRGVDNTYEQYF
CDR3 DNA: TGCGCCAGCAGCCAACGAGGGGTAGACAATACCTACGAGCAGTACTTC

D gene: TRBD2
J gene: TRBJ2-7
V gene: TRBV28
clone size: NA
CDR3 protein: CASSLLLAAYEQYF
CDR3 DNA: TGTGCCAGCAGTTTACTACTAGCGGCCTACGAGCAGTACTTC

D gene: NA
J gene: TRBJ1-2
V gene: TRBV19
clone size: NA
CDR3 protein: CASSIALGQYGYTF
CDR3 DNA: TGTGCCAGTAGTATAGCCCTAGGACAGTATGGCTACACCTTC

D gene: NA
J gene: TRBJ2-7
V gene: TRBV6-5
clone size: NA
CDR3 protein: CASSYGGTTYEQYF
CDR3 DNA: TGTGCCAGCAGTTACGGCGGGACGACCTACGAGCAGTACTTC

D gene: TRBD2
J gene: TRBJ2-7
V gene: TRBV19
clone size: NA
CDR3 protein: CASSLIGGSYEQYF
CDR3 DNA: TGTGCCAGTAGTTTAATAGGCGGGAGCTACGAGCAGTACTTC

D gene: TRBD2
J gene: TRBJ2-3
V gene: TRBV11-2
clone size: NA
CDR3 protein: CASSFSGSLADTQYF
CDR3 DNA: TGTGCCAGCAGCTTTAGCGGGAGTTTGGCAGATACGCAGTATTTT